This T cell receptor (beta chain) originates from a study of T cell repertoires in ileal Crohn's disease. This clone was observed once. Libraries were prepared by immunoSEQ multiplex PCR; TCRdb keeps only in-frame clonotypes and omits some of them. The data hold roughly 3,000 clones, with just over 90% observed a single time. Time point reported: inflamed ileum from the surgical specimen. The length of the CDR3 is 15 residues. J lost 4 bases, V lost 3 bases, and 8 bases had no gene match. Germline CDR1 is SGHVS and CDR2 is FNYEAQ. This clonotype was sampled from an adult with Crohn's disease. V gene TRBV7-6 combines with J gene TRBJ2-7, with 8 bases that match TRBD2. Specimen: ileal tissue. The chain's CDR3 is CASSFREGREYEQYF. For the CDR3, the DNA is TGTGCCAGCAGCTTTCGGGAGGGCCGAGAGTACGAGCAGTACTTC.